This T cell receptor beta chain was identified in a study of persistence of HIV-infected CD4 T cells. The stimulus was an HIV-1 Gag 15-mer peptide pool, around 1.1 ug/peptide/mL. Responding CD4+ T cells were sorted by upregulation of both CD40 ligand and CD69. Donors had undetectable plasma HIV-1 RNA, under 50 copies/mL, for 4+ years. For 15 to 20 hours, CD8-depleted PBMCs received anti-CD28/CD49d costimulation, a CD40-blocking antibody and enfuvirtide. This was the immunoSEQ version 4 assay in survey mode. Template was genomic DNA at around 10 ng/uL, with up to roughly 1 ug used per sample. This table comes from immunoSEQ multiplex PCR, and its TCRdb copy is limited to in-frame clones, with some not included. In the table there are over 15,000 clones, 55% to 65% of which are singletons. Deletions cut 6 bases from V and 2 bases from J, with 10 bases between. There are 12 residues in the CDR3. The germline gives CDR1 GTSNPN, CDR2 SVGIG (reference sequence).

Concerning this clone itself: Its antigen is as yet unknown.

The clonotype comes from an adult woman with HIV who was CMV-seropositive. The chain links TRBV30 to TRBJ1-1, with D perhaps matching TRBD1 (6 bases). The sequencing here drew on CD4+ T cells sorted from PBMCs after roughly 19-hour stimulation, taken from a patient who received antiretroviral therapy. The CDR3: CACSDRNTEAFF. Written as DNA, the CDR3 is TGTGCCTGTTCGGACAGAAACACTGAAGCTTTCTTT.